These 28 T cell receptor beta chains originate from one sample sequenced in a study of blood T cells in healthy people across ages. Using a J-beta primer mix together with a sample-barcoded 5' primer, a second PCR was run for roughly 6 to 12 cycles. TCRdb analysed the 5' RACE reads with MiXCR anew, one entry per CDR3 protein. Here the sample spans over a million distinct CDR3 sequences, almost 25% being singletons. The sample also formed part of further work on T cells of mothers and their children.

Input material: blood. All receptors come from a girl aged 2 to 10 in good health.

The genes are TRBV29-1 and TRBJ1-2, with 9 bases aligning to TRBD1. V lost 7 bases, J lost 4 bases, and 7 bases stayed unmatched. The CDR3 length is 13 residues. Germline lookup yields CDR1 SQVTM and CDR2 ANQGSEA. The CDR3 loop reads CSDTGGLTYGYTF. In DNA form, the CDR3 reads TGCAGCGATACAGGGGGCCTAACCTATGGCTACACCTTC.

The chain has TRBV27 and TRBJ2-7; the D is unclear. V was cut by 5 bases and J by 7 bases, with 15 bases left in between. The CDR3 loop spans 13 amino acids. Germline V gene lookup returns CDR1 MNHEY and CDR2 SMNVEV (reference sequence). The CDR3 region is CASSLSTGSEQYF. CDR3 coding DNA: TGTGCCAGCAGTCTCTCCACTGGAAGTGAGCAGTACTTC.

The chain recombines TRBV6-1 with TRBJ2-3; D possibly corresponds to TRBD1 (6 bases). Trimming pared 5 bases from V and 0 bases from J, leaving 12 bases between. The CDR3 is 15 residues long. The germline V gene has CDR1 MNHNS and CDR2 SASEGT. The CDR3 nucleotides are TGTGCCAGCAGTCCTCAGGGGTCTAGCACAGATACGCAGTATTTT. Translation gives CASSPQGSSTDTQYF.

CDR3 sequence (DNA): TGTGCCAGTAGACCCGCGGGAGGCCAGGGGGAGCAGTACTTC. Its protein is CASRPAGGQGEQYF. This rearrangement joins TRBV19 to TRBJ2-7; 8 bases are a match to TRBD2. This CDR3 is built from 14 residues. With V trimmed by 6 bases and J by 7 bases, 11 bases remained unmatched. Germline CDR1 reads LNHDA; CDR2 reads SQIVND (reference sequence). The full variable domain, with the rest looked up from reference TRBV19 and TRBJ2-7, is DGGITQSPKYLFRKEGQNVTLSCEQNLNHDAMYWYRQDPGQGLRLIYYSQIVNDFQKGDIAEGYSVSREKKESFPLTVTSAQKNPTAFYLCASRPAGGQGEQYFGPGTRLTVT.

This clonotype turned up a few times. The chain has TRBV29-1 and TRBJ2-1, with 9 bases identical to TRBD2. The trim removed 6 bases at V and 10 bases at J, leaving 13 bases unmatched. Germline CDR1 reads SQVTM; CDR2 reads ANQGSEA. The CDR3 consists of 14 residues. The CDR3 sequence is CSVLAGARGPEQFF. The CDR3 bases are TGCAGCGTCTTAGCGGGAGCTCGGGGGCCGGAGCAGTTCTTC.

The chain combines TRBV5-1 with TRBJ2-1; 7 bases align to TRBD2. The CDR3 is made up of 16 amino acids. The V and J ends lost 0 bases and 0 bases, in that order; junction bases with no gene match: 3. The V gene's germline CDR1 is SGHRS and CDR2 YFSETQ. CDR3 DNA sequence: TGCGCCAGCAGCTTGGCCGCGGGGGACTCCTACAATGAGCAGTTCTTC. Protein: CASSLAAGDSYNEQFF.

A few counts support this clonotype. The CDR3: CSVTEDDQETQYF. The CDR3 DNA follows: TGCAGCGTGACCGAGGATGACCAAGAGACCCAGTACTTC. The gene calls are TRBV29-1 and TRBJ2-5; D not resolved. The germline V gene has CDR1 SQVTM and CDR2 ANQGSEA. This CDR3 is built from 13 residues. Between the trimmed V and J ends, which lost 6 bases and 0 bases, there was a span of 11 bases. Full variable domain (outside the CDR3, taken from reference TRBV29-1 and TRBJ2-5): SAVISQKPSRDICQRGTSLTIQCQVDSQVTMMFWYRQQPGQSLTLIATANQGSEATYESGFVIDKFPISRPNLTFSTLTVSNMSPEDSSIYLCSVTEDDQETQYFGPGTRLLVL.

This clonotype turned up a few times. The chain joins TRBV7-2 to TRBJ2-7; a weak D match, TRBD1 (6 bases). The CDR3 length is 17 residues. Germline CDR1 is SGHTA and CDR2 is FQGNSA. V lost 2 bases and J 0 bases, leaving 17 bases between the germline ends. The CDR3 sequence: CASSLRRVGASSYEQYF. CDR3 DNA: TGTGCCAGCAGCTTAAGACGCGTGGGGGCATCCTCCTACGAGCAGTACTTC.

The genes are TRBV4-3 and TRBJ2-7; D gene unclear. The CDR3 extends over 16 amino acids. Germline assignment: CDR1 LGHNA and CDR2 YSLEER. V was pared by 0 bases and J by 2 bases, with 14 bases between. This CDR3 is CASSQERSVPPYEQYF. The DNA of the CDR3 is TGCGCCAGCAGCCAAGAGAGGTCGGTACCACCCTACGAGCAGTACTTC.

This clonotype was seen just once. Because it lacks the conserved phenylalanine or tryptophan at the end, this CDR3 is likely a read error. V and J are TRBV6-6 and TRBJ2-4; D not certain. The CDR3 sequence is 14 residues long. Germline CDR1 MNHNY, CDR2 SVGAGI (reference sequence). In DNA, the CDR3 is TGTGTCAGCACGAGTAGGGTAGCCAAAAACATTCAGTACCTC. Protein sequence: CVSTSRVAKNIQYL.

The chain links TRBV6-2 or TRBV6-3 to TRBJ2-1; tentative D call: TRBD2 (6 bases). The CDR3 sequence is 15 residues long. The V end was cut by 6 bases, the J end by 8 bases, with 20 bases between. The germline V gene has CDR1 MNHEY and CDR2 SVGEGT. The CDR3 DNA is TGTGCCAGCAGGCCTTTTGGGTCACGCGGGGATGAGCAGTTCTTC. It yields the protein CASRPFGSRGDEQFF.

V is TRBV7-2 and J is TRBJ2-5, with 8 bases identical to TRBD1. The J call is doubtful: the DNA matches TRBJ2-1 better. The CDR3 is made up of 14 amino acids. Germline V gene sequence: CDR1 SGHTA, CDR2 FQGNSA. The CDR3 DNA follows: TGTGCCAGCAGGGTGCAGGGGGCCTGGGATGAGCAGTTCTTC. It is translated as CASRVQGAWDEQFF.

CDR3 nucleotide sequence: TGTGCCAGCAGGACCCAGGGGGCACAAGAGACCCAGTACTTC. Amino acid sequence: CASRTQGAQETQYF. This rearrangement joins TRBV7-9 to TRBJ2-5, with 8 positions matching TRBD1. Trimming removed 6 bases from V and 2 bases from J; junction bases left unmatched: 5. This CDR3 spans 14 amino acids. The germline gives CDR1 SEHNR, CDR2 FQNEAQ (reference sequence).

The chain couples TRBV21-1 to TRBJ2-7. TRBV21-1 is classified as a pseudogene. The CDR3 contains 12 residues. Written as DNA, the CDR3 is TGTGCCAGCAGCAAAGACGAAGACGAGCAGTACTTC. Its translation is CASSKDEDEQYF.

This clonotype was observed a handful of times. This chain joins TRBV20-1 and TRBJ2-1; D is tentatively TRBD1 or TRBD2 (5 bases each). Germline CDR1 and CDR2: DFQATT and SNEGSKA (reference sequence). V gave up 5 bases and J gave up 4 bases, with 18 bases separating them. This CDR3 spans 15 amino acids. The CDR3 is CSAPEGASRYNEQFF. The CDR3 nucleotides are TGCAGTGCTCCCGAAGGGGCTAGCAGGTACAATGAGCAGTTCTTC.

The V gene is TRBV20-1, the J gene TRBJ1-2; D is ambiguous. The CDR3 runs 12 residues. The V gene's germline CDR1 is DFQATT and CDR2 SNEGSKA (reference sequence). V lost 5 bases and J lost 5, with 12 bases in between. CDR3 loop: CSAQGPLYGYTF. For the CDR3, the DNA is TGCAGTGCTCAAGGGCCGCTATATGGCTACACCTTC.

The V gene is TRBV29-1, the J gene TRBJ2-3; D is uncertain. Trimming took off 8 bases at V and 6 bases at J, with 12 bases between the two ends. In germline, CDR1 is SQVTM, CDR2 ANQGSEA. This CDR3 has 11 residues. The CDR3 here is CSPKIMDTQYF. As DNA, the CDR3 is TGCAGCCCGAAAATTATGGATACGCAGTATTTT.

This clonotype was counted a few times. The chain combines TRBV6-6 with TRBJ2-7; 9 bases align to TRBD1. Germline V lookup: CDR1 MNHNY, CDR2 SVGAGI (reference sequence). The CDR3 covers 14 residues. The J segment lost 6 bases and the V segment lost 2 bases, leaving 5 bases of the junction unmatched. The CDR3 here is CASSYVGTGSEQYF. CDR3 nucleotide sequence: TGTGCCAGCAGTTACGTGGGGACAGGGTCCGAGCAGTACTTC.

This clonotype was observed a handful of times. The V and J genes are TRBV5-1 and TRBJ1-4; TRBD1 matches 7 bases. J was trimmed by 8 bases and V by 3 bases; bases with no gene match: 10. This CDR3 has 15 residues. Germline V gene lookup returns CDR1 SGHRS and CDR2 YFSETQ. The CDR3 loop is CASSSPDREEEKLFF. The CDR3 nucleotides read TGCGCCAGCAGCTCCCCCGACAGGGAGGAAGAAAAACTGTTTTTT.

The chain is built from TRBV9 and TRBJ2-3; possibly TRBD1 for D (6 bases). The germline CDR1 and CDR2 sequences are SGDLS and YYNGEE. The CDR3 totals 15 residues. Trimming removed 0 bases at V and 2 bases at J, with 10 bases between. CDR3 coding DNA: TGTGCCAGCAGCGTAGAAGGGGGATTCACAGATACGCAGTATTTT. Its translation is CASSVEGGFTDTQYF.

The chain carries TRBV24-1 and TRBJ2-1; 10 bases fit TRBD2. V lost 1 base and J lost 4; bases outside the gene matches: 6. Germline CDR1 is KGHDR and CDR2 is SFDVKD. This CDR3 has 17 residues. The CDR3 is CATSDFTSGGAYNEQFF. CDR3 sequence (DNA): TGTGCCACCAGTGATTTTACCAGCGGGGGGGCTTACAATGAGCAGTTCTTC.

The J gene is TRBJ2-5, the V gene TRBV7-6; D gene unclear. The germline CDR1 and CDR2 sequences are SGHVS and FNYEAQ. Between the trimmed V and J ends, which lost 6 bases and 3 bases, there was a span of 11 bases. The CDR3 extends over 13 amino acids. The DNA of the CDR3 is TGTGCCAGCAGATCAACCAACAAAGAGACCCAGTACTTC. Its translation: CASRSTNKETQYF.

The genes are TRBV19 and TRBJ2-7, with 11 bases fitting TRBD2. After removal of 4 bases from V and 4 bases from J, the junction contained 6 bases not matched to a gene. This CDR3 spans 15 amino acids. Germline-derived CDR1 and CDR2 are LNHDA and SQIVND (reference sequence). CDR3 sequence reads: CASSRETSGSYEQYF. The CDR3, as DNA: TGTGCCAGTAGTAGGGAAACTAGCGGGAGTTACGAGCAGTACTTC.

This clonotype was seen a handful of times. At one of its ends the junction is not consistent with the germline gene, which may arise from a read error. J is TRBJ2-5 and V is TRBV5-5; no reliable D call. The DNA end favors TRBJ2-1, so the J call may be wrong. This CDR3 comprises 12 residues. In germline, CDR1 is SGHKS, CDR2 YYEKEE (reference sequence). This CDR3 reads CASSSIANEQFF. As DNA, the CDR3 is TGTGCCAGCAGCTCCATAGCCAATGAACAGTTCTTC.

The chain joins TRBV20-1 to TRBJ2-5; D perhaps matches TRBD1 (5 bases). The CDR3 extends over 13 amino acids. V was clipped by 3 bases and J by 5 bases, with 13 bases between them. Germline lookup yields CDR1 DFQATT and CDR2 SNEGSKA (reference sequence). In DNA form, the CDR3 reads TGCAGTGCTAGGCAGGACATACTTGAGACCCAGTACTTC. It is translated as CSARQDILETQYF.

This chain joins TRBV4-1 and TRBJ1-5; D might be TRBD1 (5 bases). The CDR3 totals 15 residues. The germline V gene has CDR1 MGHRA and CDR2 YSYEKL. Trimming removed 4 bases from V and 4 bases from J, with 14 bases in between. The CDR3 protein is CASSRFRQINQPQHF. CDR3 nucleotide sequence: TGCGCCAGCAGCCGCTTTCGACAGATAAATCAGCCCCAGCATTTT.

The chain has TRBV9 and TRBJ2-3; D is perhaps TRBD1 (6 bases). V was pared by 8 bases and J by 1 base, with 14 bases between. The CDR3 has 14 amino acids. Germline V gene sequence: CDR1 SGDLS, CDR2 YYNGEE. This chain's CDR3 is CASQTGFGTDTQYF. Written as DNA, the CDR3 is TGTGCCAGTCAAACAGGGTTTGGCACAGATACGCAGTATTTT.

As regards this clonotype: This may stem from a read error, because a much larger clone lies one nucleotide away. The chain is built from TRBV27 and TRBJ2-7; no clear D. The ends were cut back, 2 bases at V and 2 bases at J, with 7 bases in the middle. The V gene's germline CDR1 is MNHEY and CDR2 SMNVEV (reference sequence). This CDR3 has 13 residues. The CDR3 loop is CASSLRSTYEQYF. The CDR3 DNA is TGTGCCAGCAGTTTACGGAGCACCTACGAGCAGTACTTC.